This passage covers 32 T cell receptor beta chains from one sample sequenced in a study of blood T cells in healthy people across ages. With a J-beta primer mix and a sample-barcoded 5' primer, a second PCR ran about 6 to 11 cycles. Each CDR3 protein gets one entry after TCRdb re-called the 5' RACE reads with MiXCR. Among 850,000 to 1,000,000 distinct CDR3 sequences listed, roughly half were seen once. Sequences were obtained from blood. These receptors all come from a woman in her sixties in good health.

This clonotype was seen a handful of times. This rearrangement joins TRBV10-3 to TRBJ2-7; D possibly corresponds to TRBD1 (5 bases). Trimming took 0 bases from V and 3 from J, leaving 12 bases between them. The CDR3 sequence is 15 residues long. Germline CDR1 and CDR2: ENHRY and SYGVKD. The CDR3 DNA reads TGTGCCATCAGTGAGTCGATAGGGGTGCTCTACGAGCAGTACTTC. It specifies CAISESIGVLYEQYF.

V is TRBV28 and J is TRBJ2-5; D is undetermined. The CDR3 is 15 amino acids. Germline CDR1 reads MDHEN; CDR2 reads SYDVKM. The V end was cut by 7 bases, the J end by 5 bases, with 20 bases between. CDR3 sequence (DNA): TGTGCCAGCACCCCTTCAGTCCAATCAAGGGAGACCCAGTACTTC. Residues: CASTPSVQSRETQYF.

This chain links TRBV4-2 with TRBJ1-2; D call uncertain. The CDR3 consists of 15 residues. With 0 bases removed from V and 4 bases from J, the gap between germline ends came to 12 bases. The V gene's germline CDR1 is LGHNA and CDR2 YNFKEQ. Written as DNA, the CDR3 is TGTGCCAGCAGCCAAGAACCAGGACCTGGCTATGGCTACACCTTC. This encodes CASSQEPGPGYGYTF.

The chain combines TRBV10-3 with TRBJ2-7; 8 bases agree with TRBD2. This CDR3 contains 15 residues. Germline-derived CDR1 and CDR2 are ENHRY and SYGVKD. V lost 2 bases to trimming and J lost 7 bases; unmatched junction nucleotides: 10. The chain's CDR3 is CAISESQGLAGEQYF. CDR3 coding DNA: TGTGCCATCAGTGAGAGCCAAGGACTAGCCGGGGAGCAGTACTTC.

V is TRBV2 and J is TRBJ2-5; D call uncertain. Per the germline V gene, CDR1 is SNHLY and CDR2 is FYNNEI. CDR3 length: 13 amino acids. V lost 7 bases and J lost 5, with 14 bases in between. The CDR3 protein is CASILQRTETQYF. CDR3 sequence (DNA): TGTGCCAGCATCCTACAGAGGACGGAGACCCAGTACTTC. Complete variable domain (other parts from reference TRBV2 and TRBJ2-5): EPEVTQTPSHQVTQMGQEVILRCVPISNHLYFYWYRQILGQKVEFLVSFYNNEISEKSEIFDDQFSVERPDGSNFTLKIRSTKLEDSAMYFCASILQRTETQYFGPGTRLLVL.

The chain joins TRBV27 to TRBJ2-3, with D perhaps TRBD2 (5 bases). CDR1 is MNHEY and CDR2 is SMNVEV in the germline V gene (reference sequence). Trimming took 4 bases from V and 5 from J, leaving 13 bases between them. CDR3 size: 14 residues. CDR3 in amino acids: CASSSVLGGDTQYF. The CDR3 region has the DNA TGTGCCAGCAGTTCCGTCCTTGGAGGAGATACGCAGTATTTT.

This chain links TRBV7-3 with TRBJ2-1; a possible D gene is TRBD2 (7 bases). Germline lookup yields CDR1 SGHTA and CDR2 FQGTGA. The CDR3 has 14 amino acids. Trimming pared 3 bases from V and 7 bases from J, leaving 13 bases between. CDR3 in DNA: TGTGCCAGCAGCTTTGTAGAGGGGGGGAATGAGCAGTTCTTC. This encodes CASSFVEGGNEQFF. Full variable domain (missing parts from reference TRBV7-3 and TRBJ2-1): GAGVSQTPSNKVTEKGKYVELRCDPISGHTALYWYRQSLGQGPEFLIYFQGTGAADDSGLPNDRFFAVRPEGSVSTLKIQRTERGDSAVYLCASSFVEGGNEQFFGPGTRLTVL.

In its sample, this clonotype was seen a few times. The chain is built from TRBV28 and TRBJ1-1, with a possible D match to TRBD1 (5 bases). With 5 bases removed from V and 10 bases from J, the gap between germline ends came to 11 bases. CDR1 is MDHEN and CDR2 is SYDVKM in the germline V gene. This CDR3 comprises 11 residues. CDR3: CASSPGPGAFF. The DNA for the CDR3 is TGTGCCAGCAGTCCAGGGCCCGGAGCTTTCTTT. Combining the CDR3 with reference TRBV28 and TRBJ1-1 gives the whole variable domain DVKVTQSSRYLVKRTGEKVFLECVQDMDHENMFWYRQDPGLGLRLIYFSYDVKMKEKGDIPEGYSVSREKKERFSLILESASTNQTSMYLCASSPGPGAFFGQGTRLTVV.

V and J are TRBV10-3 and TRBJ2-1; no definite D call. Germline assignment: CDR1 ENHRY and CDR2 SYGVKD. The CDR3 sequence is 12 residues long. Trimming took off 3 bases at V and 3 bases at J, with 3 bases between the two ends. The CDR3 here is CAISDYYNEQFF. In DNA form, the CDR3 reads TGTGCCATCAGTGACTACTACAATGAGCAGTTCTTC.

This clonotype turned up a few times. In DNA, the CDR3 is TGTGCCAGCAGTTTAGAGTCTAGGAACAATGAGCAGTTCTTC. Its protein is CASSLESRNNEQFF. The V gene is TRBV12-3 or TRBV12-4, the J gene TRBJ2-1; D is undetermined. V was clipped by 1 base and J by 5 bases, with 9 bases between them. There are 14 residues in the CDR3.

The chain uses TRBV12-3 or TRBV12-4 and TRBJ2-3; TRBD2 agrees at 10 bases. The CDR3 contains 17 residues. V lost 0 bases, J lost 3 bases, and 6 bases stayed unmatched. CDR3 region: CASSLAPLAGVTDTQYF. The CDR3 nucleotides are TGTGCCAGCAGTTTAGCGCCTCTAGCGGGAGTAACAGATACGCAGTATTTT.

This chain links TRBV4-2 with TRBJ2-1; D call uncertain. The germline V gene encodes CDR1 LGHNA and CDR2 YNFKEQ. CDR3 size: 13 residues. The germline V and J ends were trimmed by 3 bases and 8 bases, with 11 bases remaining between them. DNA for the CDR3: TGTGCCAGCAGCCAGCAAGTCACACATGAGCAGTTCTTC. Amino acids: CASSQQVTHEQFF.

The chain uses TRBV7-9 and TRBJ2-7; the D gene is possibly TRBD2 (6 bases). The V and J ends lost 6 bases and 0 bases respectively, with 12 bases between them. CDR1 and CDR2 from the germline V gene are SEHNR and FQNEAQ (reference sequence). This CDR3 is built from 14 residues. The DNA of the CDR3 is TGTGCCAGCAGATTGACGGGAGACTCCTACGAGCAGTACTTC. Protein sequence: CASRLTGDSYEQYF.

The count of this clonotype is one. V usage is TRBV5-1 and J usage is TRBJ2-1; D may correspond to TRBD1 or TRBD2 (5 bases each). Germline V CDR1 and CDR2: SGHRS, YFSETQ. CDR3 length equals 16 residues. Trimming removed 0 bases at V and 1 base at J, with 11 bases between. Here the CDR3 reads CASSLAVGASYNEQFF. CDR3 DNA: TGCGCCAGCAGCTTGGCCGTCGGGGCTTCCTACAATGAGCAGTTCTTC.

In this sample, this clonotype turned up a few times. This chain uses TRBV4-1 with TRBJ2-7; TRBD2 might be the D (7 bases). V lost 3 bases, J lost 2 bases, and 17 bases lay in between. The CDR3 is 16 amino acids. The germline gives CDR1 MGHRA, CDR2 YSYEKL. The CDR3 DNA reads as TGCGCCAGCAGCCACCCAGGGGCGGGAGTCCCCTACGAGCAGTACTTC. Translated, it gives CASSHPGAGVPYEQYF.

This clonotype occurred a few times. The gene calls are TRBV7-9 and TRBJ1-4; 12 bases line up with TRBD1. Per the germline V gene, CDR1 is SEHNR and CDR2 is FQNEAQ (reference sequence). This CDR3 has 16 amino acids. With 6 bases clipped from V and 4 bases from J, the junction kept 6 bases outside the gene matches. In DNA form, the CDR3 reads TGTGCCAGCAGTCCGGGACAGGGGGCGCTTAATGAAAAACTGTTTTTT. This encodes CASSPGQGALNEKLFF.

This chain connects TRBV4-2 to TRBJ2-6; 9 bases are a match to TRBD1. The germline V gene encodes CDR1 LGHNA and CDR2 YNFKEQ. CDR3 length: 17 amino acids. J gave up 0 bases and V 6 bases, and 6 bases lay outside the gene matches. The CDR3 sequence: CASSKGTGSSGANVLTF. CDR3 nucleotide sequence: TGTGCCAGCAGTAAAGGGACAGGGAGCTCTGGGGCCAACGTCCTGACTTTC.

This clonotype was found a few times. The V call is TRBV6-2 or TRBV6-3, the J call TRBJ2-3, with D tentatively TRBD2 (6 bases). V dropped 6 bases and J dropped 6 bases, with 19 bases sitting between them. CDR3 length equals 15 residues. CDR1 MNHEY and CDR2 SVGEGT come from the germline V gene. The CDR3: CASRPTGGTPDTQYF. CDR3 in DNA: TGTGCCAGCAGACCTACCGGAGGGACTCCCGATACGCAGTATTTT.

The chain joins TRBV29-1 to TRBJ2-1; 8 bases align to TRBD2. The CDR3 has 13 amino acids. Germline loops: CDR1 SQVTM, CDR2 ANQGSEA. V trimming: 7 bases; J trimming: 5 bases; junction bases outside the gene matches: 7. The CDR3 loop reads CSARTSLHNEQFF. The CDR3 bases are TGCAGCGCTAGGACTAGCCTCCACAATGAGCAGTTCTTC.

V gene TRBV6-1 combines with J gene TRBJ2-7; possible D gene TRBD1, 5 bases. CDR3 length equals 14 residues. V was shortened by 4 bases and J by 0 bases, with 10 bases between the two germline ends. The germline V gene has CDR1 MNHNS and CDR2 SASEGT. CDR3 in amino acids: CASSGQYLSYEQYF. The CDR3 bases are TGTGCCAGCAGTGGACAGTACCTCTCCTACGAGCAGTACTTC.

This clonotype has just one count. This chain uses TRBV20-1 with TRBJ1-4, with D uncertain. The length of the CDR3 is 13 residues. Germline CDR1 is DFQATT and CDR2 is SNEGSKA (reference sequence). V was cut by 6 bases and J by 8 bases, with 16 bases left in between. The CDR3 bases are TGCAGTGCCACCCCCGAGGGCCGGGAAAAACTGTTTTTT. Translating it yields CSATPEGREKLFF.

The chain links TRBV6-2 or TRBV6-3 to TRBJ2-1; TRBD2 aligns across 8 bases. This CDR3 is 16 amino acids long. V lost 4 bases to trimming and J lost 3 bases; unmatched junction nucleotides: 8. CDR1 is MNHEY and CDR2 is SVGEGT in the germline V gene. CDR3 coding DNA: TGTGCCAGCAGTTCCGCCCTCCTAGCGGGCTACAATGAGCAGTTCTTC. Translation gives CASSSALLAGYNEQFF.

The chain employs TRBV6-2 or TRBV6-3 and TRBJ2-7; 7 bases agree with TRBD1. The DNA matches TRBJ2-5 better at its end, which makes the J call doubtful. CDR3 size: 14 residues. The germline gives CDR1 MNHEY, CDR2 SVGEGT. CDR3 loop: CASTGQAARATQYF. For the CDR3, the DNA is TGTGCCAGCACCGGACAGGCTGCCCGGGCGACCCAGTACTTC.

Ten or more counts support this clonotype. One end of the junction varies from germline; a read error may be responsible. CDR3 nucleotide sequence: TGTGCCAGCAGCTTAGAGGGGGATACGCAGTATTTT. This translates into CASSLEGDTQYF. The chain joins TRBV5-1 to TRBJ2-3; D may correspond to TRBD1 or TRBD2 (5 bases each). The CDR3 totals 12 residues. Germline CDR1 is SGHRS and CDR2 is YFSETQ.

This clonotype appeared a few times. The chain recombines TRBV29-1 with TRBJ2-3; D not resolved. This CDR3 spans 13 amino acids. Germline V lookup: CDR1 SQVTM, CDR2 ANQGSEA. The V and J ends lost 0 bases and 2 bases respectively, with 6 bases between them. In DNA form, the CDR3 reads TGCAGCGTTGAAGACTGGACCACAGATACGCAGTATTTT. The encoded protein is CSVEDWTTDTQYF.

The gene calls are TRBV2 and TRBJ1-5, with D unresolved. The germline V gene encodes CDR1 SNHLY and CDR2 FYNNEI. Trimming shortened V by 2 bases and J by 6 bases, and 5 bases separated the two germline ends. The CDR3 covers 12 residues. The CDR3 DNA sequence: TGTGCCAGCAGTGAATTCGTTCAGCCCCAGCATTTT. Its protein product is CASSEFVQPQHF.

The V and J genes are TRBV7-8 and TRBJ1-5; maybe TRBD1 (6 bases). This CDR3 region has 14 residues. The V gene's germline CDR1 is SGHVS and CDR2 FQNEAQ. Deletions cut 5 bases from V and 7 bases from J, with 15 bases between. DNA of the CDR3: TGTGCCAGCAGCCCAAACGGGGGGCGGCAGCCCCAGCATTTT. It is translated as CASSPNGGRQPQHF.

The chain has TRBV4-2 and TRBJ1-2, with TRBD1 matching over 7 bases. V lost 6 bases and J lost 3; bases outside the gene matches: 10. CDR3 length: 15 residues. The germline CDR1 and CDR2 sequences are LGHNA and YNFKEQ. The CDR3 here is CASSSDREEDYGYTF. CDR3 bases: TGTGCCAGCAGTTCTGACAGGGAAGAGGACTATGGCTACACCTTC.

This clonotype was observed a few times. This sequence joins TRBV4-1 and TRBJ2-1, with TRBD2 as a possible D gene (6 bases). This CDR3 comprises 14 residues. CDR1 is MGHRA, CDR2 YSYEKL, per germline. Deletions cut 2 bases from V and 7 bases from J, with 12 bases between. CDR3 in amino acids: CASSQPRRGNEQFF. CDR3 in DNA: TGCGCCAGCAGCCAACCCCGTCGGGGGAATGAGCAGTTCTTC.

This clonotype was seen a handful of times. V gene TRBV24-1 combines with J gene TRBJ1-2; tentatively, D is TRBD1 (5 bases). Trimming removed 6 bases at V and 3 bases at J, with 16 bases between. The CDR3 length is 15 residues. The germline V gene has CDR1 KGHDR and CDR2 SFDVKD. The CDR3 coding sequence is TGTGCCACCAGTCCACGAGGAGGGGACCACTATGGCTACACCTTC. Residues: CATSPRGGDHYGYTF.

This rearrangement joins TRBV27 to TRBJ2-7, with 8 bases lining up with TRBD2. The germline CDR1 and CDR2 sequences are MNHEY and SMNVEV (reference sequence). CDR3 length equals 14 residues. J gave up 4 bases and V 2 bases, and 4 bases lay outside the gene matches. The CDR3 is CASSLLGRGYEQYF. The CDR3 nucleotides read TGTGCCAGCAGTTTACTCGGGAGGGGTTACGAGCAGTACTTC.

J is TRBJ2-7 and V is TRBV30, with 8 bases aligning to TRBD2. V dropped 5 bases and J dropped 0; count of bases not matched to a gene: 9. This CDR3 comprises 15 residues. In germline, CDR1 is GTSNPN, CDR2 SVGIG (reference sequence). In nucleotides, the CDR3 is TGTGCCTGGGGGACAAAGACTAGCGACTCCTACGAGCAGTACTTC. Protein sequence: CAWGTKTSDSYEQYF.